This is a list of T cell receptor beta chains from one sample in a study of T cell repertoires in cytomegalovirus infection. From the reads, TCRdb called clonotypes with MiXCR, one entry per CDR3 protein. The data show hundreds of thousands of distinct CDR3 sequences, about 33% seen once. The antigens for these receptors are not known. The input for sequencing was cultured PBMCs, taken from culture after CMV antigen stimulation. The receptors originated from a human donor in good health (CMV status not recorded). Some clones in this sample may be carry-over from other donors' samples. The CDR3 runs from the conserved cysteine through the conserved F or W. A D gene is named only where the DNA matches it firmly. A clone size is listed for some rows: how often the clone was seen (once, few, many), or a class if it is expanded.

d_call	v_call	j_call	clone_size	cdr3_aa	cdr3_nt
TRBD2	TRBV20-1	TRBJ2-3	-	CSANSLAGSTDTQYF	TGCAGTGCTAACAGTCTAGCGGGAAGCACAGATACGCAGTATTTT
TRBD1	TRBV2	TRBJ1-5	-	CASGQDNQPQHF	TGTGCCAGCGGACAGGACAATCAGCCCCAGCATTTT
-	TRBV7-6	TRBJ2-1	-	CASSLDSGTSYNEQFF	TGTGCCAGCAGCTTAGATTCAGGCACTTCCTACAATGAGCAGTTCTTC
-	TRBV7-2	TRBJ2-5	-	CASTLRETQYF	TGTGCCAGCACCTTGCGAGAGACCCAGTACTTC
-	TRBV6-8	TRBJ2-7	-	CASSYKGGESYEQYF	TGTGCCAGCAGTTACAAAGGGGGGGAATCCTACGAGCAGTACTTC
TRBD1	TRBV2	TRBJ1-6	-	CASRVTGGNSPLHF	TGTGCCAGCAGGGTAACAGGGGGTAATTCACCCCTCCACTTT
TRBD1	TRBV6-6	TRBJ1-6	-	CASSRQGSPNSPLHF	TGTGCCAGCAGCCGACAGGGGTCGCCTAATTCACCCCTCCACTTT
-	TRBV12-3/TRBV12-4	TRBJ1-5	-	CASSNKGFNQPQHF	TGTGCCAGCAGTAATAAGGGCTTCAATCAGCCCCAGCATTTT
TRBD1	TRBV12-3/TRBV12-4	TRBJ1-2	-	CASSLAPGTGGYTF	TGTGCCAGCAGTTTGGCCCCGGGGACAGGGGGCTACACCTTC
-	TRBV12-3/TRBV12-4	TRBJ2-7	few	CASSPRDKGYEQYF	TGTGCCAGCAGCCCAAGGGACAAGGGCTACGAGCAGTACTTC
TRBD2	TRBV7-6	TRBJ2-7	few	CASSLGISGKYEQYF	TGTGCCAGCAGCTTAGGGATTAGCGGGAAGTACGAGCAGTACTTC
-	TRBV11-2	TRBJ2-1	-	CASSLDRDFYNEQFF	TGTGCCAGCAGCTTAGATAGGGACTTCTACAATGAGCAGTTCTTC